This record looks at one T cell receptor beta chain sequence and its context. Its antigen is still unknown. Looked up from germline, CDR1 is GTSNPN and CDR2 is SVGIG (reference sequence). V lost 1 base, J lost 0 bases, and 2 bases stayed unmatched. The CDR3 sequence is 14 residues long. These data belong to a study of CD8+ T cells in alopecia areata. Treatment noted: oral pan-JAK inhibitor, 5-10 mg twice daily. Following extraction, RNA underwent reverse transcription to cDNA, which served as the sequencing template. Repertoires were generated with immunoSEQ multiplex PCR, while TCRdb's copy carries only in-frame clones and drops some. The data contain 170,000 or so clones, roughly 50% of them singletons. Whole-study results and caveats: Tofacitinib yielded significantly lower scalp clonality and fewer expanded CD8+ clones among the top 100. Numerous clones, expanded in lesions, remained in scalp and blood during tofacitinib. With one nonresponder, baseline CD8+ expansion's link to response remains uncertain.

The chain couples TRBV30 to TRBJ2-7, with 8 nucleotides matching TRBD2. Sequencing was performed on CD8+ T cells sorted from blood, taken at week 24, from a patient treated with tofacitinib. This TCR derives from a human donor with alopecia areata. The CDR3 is CAWSASGSSYEQYF. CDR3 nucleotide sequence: TGTGCCTGGAGTGCTAGCGGGTCCTCCTACGAGCAGTACTTC.